This T cell receptor (beta chain) is from a study of T cells after yellow fever vaccination. Study outcomes and limitations: Subsequent booster samples again held most clones from primary vaccination (96% CD4, just under 90% CD8). Relatively few clonotypes were ones that appeared in both CD4 and CD8 compartments.

Template-switching 5'RACE yielded the TCR cDNA; a universal primer site and UMIs were added in the process. Using its own MiXCR run on the 5' RACE reads, TCRdb lists one record per CDR3 protein. The sample consists of roughly 340,000 distinct CDR3 sequences, approximately 4% of them appearing once. Germline V gene data show CDR1 as DFQATT and CDR2 as SNEGSKA (reference sequence). The CDR3 runs to 13 residues. This clonotype appeared many times. Its cognate antigen is unknown. V is TRBV20-1 and J is TRBJ2-3, with 10 bases fitting TRBD2. Sequenced material: PBMCs, taken 5 days after the yellow fever booster vaccination. The receptor's source is a man aged 18-30 years who received the YFV17D yellow fever vaccine. The DNA for the CDR3 is TGCAGCAACCTAGCGGGGGAGGCAGATACGCAGTATTTT. This gives the protein CSNLAGEADTQYF.